This T cell receptor beta chain came from a study of control samples from healthy donors and cancer patients. TCRdb keeps only in-frame clones here, not all; method: immunoSEQ multiplex PCR. The profile shows some 120,000 clones, 80% to 90% of them singletons. The CDR3 contains 15 residues. With 1 base removed from V and 1 base from J, the gap between germline ends came to 9 bases. Germline CDR1 reads SGHTA; CDR2 reads FQGNSA. The receptor was derived from a man between 60 and 70 years old in good health. Sequenced sample: blood. V and J are TRBV7-2 and TRBJ2-3; no firm D call. CDR3 nucleotides: TGTGCCAGCAGCTTAGTCTTAACAGGCACAGATACGCAGTATTTT. It encodes CASSLVLTGTDTQYF.